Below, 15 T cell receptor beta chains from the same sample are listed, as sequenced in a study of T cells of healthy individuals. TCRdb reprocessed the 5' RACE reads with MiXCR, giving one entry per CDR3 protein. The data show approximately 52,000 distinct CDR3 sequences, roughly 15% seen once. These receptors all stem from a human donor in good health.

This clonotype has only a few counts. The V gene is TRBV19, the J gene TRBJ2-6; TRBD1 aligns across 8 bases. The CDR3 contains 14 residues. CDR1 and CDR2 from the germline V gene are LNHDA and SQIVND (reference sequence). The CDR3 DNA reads TGTGGGACAGGGTATGACTCTGGGGCCAACGTCCTGACTTTC. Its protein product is CGTGYDSGANVLTF.

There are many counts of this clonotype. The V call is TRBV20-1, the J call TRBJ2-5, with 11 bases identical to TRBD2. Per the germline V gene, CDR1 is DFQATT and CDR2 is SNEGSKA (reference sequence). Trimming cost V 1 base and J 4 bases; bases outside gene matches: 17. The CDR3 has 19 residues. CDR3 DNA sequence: TGCAGTGCTAGAGGTCACACTGGACTAGCGGGTCCTGGGGGAGAGACCCAGTACTTC. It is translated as CSARGHTGLAGPGGETQYF.

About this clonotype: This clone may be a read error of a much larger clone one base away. CDR3 nucleotide sequence: TGTGCCAGCAGCTCGATACTACAGGGGTTCGTGGGCGGCTACAACTTC. Encoded protein: CASSSILQGFVGGYNF. The V and J genes are TRBV5-6 and TRBJ1-2, with TRBD1 matching 7 bases. CDR1 and CDR2 from the germline V gene are SGHDT and YYEEEE. The CDR3 length is 16 residues.

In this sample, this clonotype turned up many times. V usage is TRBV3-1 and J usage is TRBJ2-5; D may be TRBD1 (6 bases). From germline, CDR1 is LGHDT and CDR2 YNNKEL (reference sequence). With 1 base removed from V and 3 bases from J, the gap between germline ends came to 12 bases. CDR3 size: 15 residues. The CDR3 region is CASSQGAGAKETQYF. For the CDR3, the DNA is TGTGCCAGCAGCCAAGGGGCAGGGGCTAAAGAGACCCAGTACTTC.

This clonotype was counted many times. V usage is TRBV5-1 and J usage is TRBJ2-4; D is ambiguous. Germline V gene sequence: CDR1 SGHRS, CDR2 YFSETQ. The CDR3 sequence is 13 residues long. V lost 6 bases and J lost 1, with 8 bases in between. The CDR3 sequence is CASKSPAKNIQYF. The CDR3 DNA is TGCGCCAGCAAGAGTCCCGCCAAAAACATTCAGTACTTC. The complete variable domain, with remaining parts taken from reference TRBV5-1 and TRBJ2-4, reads KAGVTQTPRYLIKTRGQQVTLSCSPISGHRSVSWYQQTPGQGLQFLFEYFSETQRNKGNFPGRFSGRQFSNSRSEMNVSTLELGDSALYLCASKSPAKNIQYFGAGTRLSVL.

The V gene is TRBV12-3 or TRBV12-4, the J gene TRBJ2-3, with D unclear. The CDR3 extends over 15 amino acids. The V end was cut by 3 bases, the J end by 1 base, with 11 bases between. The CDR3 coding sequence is TGTGCCAGCAGTTTTCCGGGTATGGGCACAGATACGCAGTATTTT. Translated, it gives CASSFPGMGTDTQYF.

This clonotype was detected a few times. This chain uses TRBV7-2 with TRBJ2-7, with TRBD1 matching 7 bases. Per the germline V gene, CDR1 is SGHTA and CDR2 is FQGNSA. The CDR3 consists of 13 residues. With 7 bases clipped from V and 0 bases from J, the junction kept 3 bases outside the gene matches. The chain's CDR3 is CASTRQGSYEQYF. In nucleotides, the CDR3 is TGTGCCAGCACCCGACAGGGCTCCTACGAGCAGTACTTC.

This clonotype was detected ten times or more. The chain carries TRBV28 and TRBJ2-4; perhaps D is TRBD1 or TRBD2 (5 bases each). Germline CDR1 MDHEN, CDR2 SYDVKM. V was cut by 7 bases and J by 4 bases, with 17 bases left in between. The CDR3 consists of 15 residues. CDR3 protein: CASMSGQVTKNIQYF. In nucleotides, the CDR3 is TGTGCCAGCATGAGCGGACAAGTAACAAAAAACATTCAGTACTTC.

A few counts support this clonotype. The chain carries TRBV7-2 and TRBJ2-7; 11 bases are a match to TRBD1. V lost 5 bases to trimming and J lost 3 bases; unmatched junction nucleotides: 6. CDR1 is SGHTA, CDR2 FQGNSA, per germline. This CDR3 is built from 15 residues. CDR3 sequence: CASSRGQGDVYEQYF. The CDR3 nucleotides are TGTGCCAGCAGCCGGGGACAGGGGGACGTCTACGAGCAGTACTTC.

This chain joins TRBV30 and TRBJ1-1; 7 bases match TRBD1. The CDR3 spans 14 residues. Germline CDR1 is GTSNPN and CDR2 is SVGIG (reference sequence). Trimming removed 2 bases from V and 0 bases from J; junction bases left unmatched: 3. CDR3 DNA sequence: TGTGCCTGGAGTCCCGGGACAGTGAACACTGAAGCTTTCTTT. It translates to CAWSPGTVNTEAFF.

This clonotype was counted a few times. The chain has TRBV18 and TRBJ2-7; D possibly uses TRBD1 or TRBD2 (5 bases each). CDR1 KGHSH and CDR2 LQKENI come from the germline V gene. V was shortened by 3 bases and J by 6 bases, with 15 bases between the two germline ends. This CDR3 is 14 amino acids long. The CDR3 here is CASSPGRDLAEQYF. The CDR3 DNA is TGTGCCAGCTCACCGGGACGGGACCTAGCCGAGCAGTACTTC.

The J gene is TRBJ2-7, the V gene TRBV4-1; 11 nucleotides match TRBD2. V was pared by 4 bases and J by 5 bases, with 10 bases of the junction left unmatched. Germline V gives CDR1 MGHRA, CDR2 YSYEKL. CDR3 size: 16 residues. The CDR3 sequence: CASSLQGTSGSDEQYF. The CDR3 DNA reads TGCGCCAGCAGCCTTCAAGGTACTAGCGGGAGCGACGAGCAGTACTTC.

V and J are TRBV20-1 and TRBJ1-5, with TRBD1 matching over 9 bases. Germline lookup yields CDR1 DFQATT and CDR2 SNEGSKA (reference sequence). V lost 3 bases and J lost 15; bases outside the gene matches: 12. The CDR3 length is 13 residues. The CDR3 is CSARAGTGKDPHF. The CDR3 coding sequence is TGCAGTGCTAGGGCCGGGACAGGGAAGGACCCGCATTTT.

Here the CDR3 DNA reads TGTGCCACCAGTGATGGGGCCGAATCGAACACTGAAGCTTTCTTT. Amino acid sequence: CATSDGAESNTEAFF. This chain uses TRBV24-1 with TRBJ1-1; perhaps TRBD1 as D (5 bases). This CDR3 is 15 amino acids long. CDR1 and CDR2 from the germline V gene are KGHDR and SFDVKD. V was clipped by 3 bases and J by 1 base, with 11 bases between them.

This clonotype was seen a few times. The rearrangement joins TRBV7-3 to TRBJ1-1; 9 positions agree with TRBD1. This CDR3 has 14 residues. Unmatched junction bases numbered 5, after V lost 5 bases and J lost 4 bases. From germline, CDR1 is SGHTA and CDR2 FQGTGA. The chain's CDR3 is CASSPGTGTTEAFF. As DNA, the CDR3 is TGTGCCAGCAGCCCTGGGACAGGGACCACTGAAGCTTTCTTT.